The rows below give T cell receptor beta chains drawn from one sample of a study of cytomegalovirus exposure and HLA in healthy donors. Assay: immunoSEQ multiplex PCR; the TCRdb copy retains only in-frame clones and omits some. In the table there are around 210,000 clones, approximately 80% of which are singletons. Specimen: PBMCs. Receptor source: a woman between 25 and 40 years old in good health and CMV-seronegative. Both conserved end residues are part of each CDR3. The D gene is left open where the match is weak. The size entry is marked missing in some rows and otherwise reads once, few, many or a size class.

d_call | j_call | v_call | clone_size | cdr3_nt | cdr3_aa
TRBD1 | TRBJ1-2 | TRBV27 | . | TGTGCCAGCAGTCCAGGGGGAGTCTATGGCTACCCCTTC | CASSPGGVYGYPF
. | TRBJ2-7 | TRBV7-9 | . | TGTGCCAGCAGCTTAGTGGGCAAATTGTACGAGCAGTACTTC | CASSLVGKLYEQYF
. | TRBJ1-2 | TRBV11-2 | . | TGTGCCAGCAGCTTAGCGCTGGGGGGGAACTATGGCTACACCTTC | CASSLALGGNYGYTF
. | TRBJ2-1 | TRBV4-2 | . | TGTGCCAGCAGCCAAGACGTGGGGCGGCAGTTCTTC | CASSQDVGRQFF
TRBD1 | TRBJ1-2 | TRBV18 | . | TGTGCCAGCTCTCCCGACAGGGATGGCTACACCTTC | CASSPDRDGYTF
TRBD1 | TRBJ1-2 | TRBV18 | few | TGTGCCAGCTCACCAGGGACCGGGACAGGGAGCTATGGCTACACCTTC | CASSPGTGTGSYGYTF
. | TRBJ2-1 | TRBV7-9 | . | TGTGCCAGCAGCCCCCACTACACGGCCTACAATGAGCAGTTCTTC | CASSPHYTAYNEQFF
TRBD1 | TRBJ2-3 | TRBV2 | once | TGTGCCAGCAGTGAAACCGTACAGGGGACGCAGTATTTT | CASSETVQGTQYF
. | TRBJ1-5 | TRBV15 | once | TGTGCCACCCGCGGGACGGCGAATCAGCCCCAGCATTTT | CATRGTANQPQHF
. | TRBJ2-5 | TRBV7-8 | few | TGTGCCAGCAGCCAGGGAACCCAAGAGACCCAGTACTTC | CASSQGTQETQYF
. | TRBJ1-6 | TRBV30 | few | TGTGCCTGGAGACCGCCCCAGGTAAGCTCCTATAATTCACCCCTCCACTTT | CAWRPPQVSSYNSPLHF
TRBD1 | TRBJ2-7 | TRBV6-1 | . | TGTGCCAGCAAGACCCAGGGGGCCTCTCGCGAGCAGTACTTC | CASKTQGASREQYF
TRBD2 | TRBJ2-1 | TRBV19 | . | TGTGCCAGTAGTCCCCCGTCTGGCGGGAGGGCTAGGGAGAATGAGCAGTTCTTC | CASSPPSGGRARENEQFF
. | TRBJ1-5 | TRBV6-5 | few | TGTGCCAGCAGCGGCGGGGCCAGCAATCAGCCCCAGCATTTT | CASSGGASNQPQHF